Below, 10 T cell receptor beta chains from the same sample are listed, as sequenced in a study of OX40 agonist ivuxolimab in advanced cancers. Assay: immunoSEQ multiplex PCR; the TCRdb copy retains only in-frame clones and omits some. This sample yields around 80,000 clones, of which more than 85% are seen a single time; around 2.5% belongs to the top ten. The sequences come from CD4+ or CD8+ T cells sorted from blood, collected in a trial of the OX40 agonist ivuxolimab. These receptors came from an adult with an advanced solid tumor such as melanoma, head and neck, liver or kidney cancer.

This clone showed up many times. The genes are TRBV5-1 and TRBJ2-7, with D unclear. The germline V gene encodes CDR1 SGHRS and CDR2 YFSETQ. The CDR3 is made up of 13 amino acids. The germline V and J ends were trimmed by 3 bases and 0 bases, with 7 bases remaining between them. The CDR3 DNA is TGCGCCAGCAGCTCGGACCGCTCCTACGAGCAGTACTTC. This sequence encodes CASSSDRSYEQYF.

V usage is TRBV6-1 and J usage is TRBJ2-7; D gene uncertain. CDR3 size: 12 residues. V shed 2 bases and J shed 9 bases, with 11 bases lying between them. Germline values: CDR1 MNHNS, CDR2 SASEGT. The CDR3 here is CASSESTRGQYV. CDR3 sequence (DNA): TGTGCCAGCAGTGAATCGACGAGAGGGCAGTACGTC.

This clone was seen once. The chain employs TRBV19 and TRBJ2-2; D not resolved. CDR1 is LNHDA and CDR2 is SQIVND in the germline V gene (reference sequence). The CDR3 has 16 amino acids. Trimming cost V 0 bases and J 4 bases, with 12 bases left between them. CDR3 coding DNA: TGTGCCAGTAGTATAGATCCTTGGCAGGCCACCGGGGAGCTGTTTTTT. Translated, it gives CASSIDPWQATGELFF.

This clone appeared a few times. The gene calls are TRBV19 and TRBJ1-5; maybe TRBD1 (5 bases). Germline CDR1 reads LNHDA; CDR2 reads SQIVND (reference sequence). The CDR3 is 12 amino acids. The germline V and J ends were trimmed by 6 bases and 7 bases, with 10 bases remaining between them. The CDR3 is CASRIQAQPQHF. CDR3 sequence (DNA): TGTGCCAGTAGAATACAGGCCCAGCCCCAGCATTTT.

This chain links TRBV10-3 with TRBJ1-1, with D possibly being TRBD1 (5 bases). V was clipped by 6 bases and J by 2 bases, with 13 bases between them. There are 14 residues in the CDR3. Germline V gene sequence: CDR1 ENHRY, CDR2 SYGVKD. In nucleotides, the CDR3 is TGTGCCATCAGGGGCTGGGGGGGAAACACTGAAGCTTTCTTT. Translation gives CAIRGWGGNTEAFF.

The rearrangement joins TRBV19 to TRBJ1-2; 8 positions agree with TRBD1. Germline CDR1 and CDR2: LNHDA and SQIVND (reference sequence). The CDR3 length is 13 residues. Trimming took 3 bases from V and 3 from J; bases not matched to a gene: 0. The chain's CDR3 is CASSMTGDYGYTF. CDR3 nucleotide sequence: TGTGCCAGTAGTATGACAGGGGACTATGGCTACACCTTC.

The CDR3 spells CASSSGQLTDTQYF. DNA for the CDR3: TGTGCCAGCAGTTCGGGACAGCTCACAGATACGCAGTATTTT. The genes are TRBV7-3 and TRBJ2-3; 7 positions agree with TRBD1. The CDR3 contains 14 residues. Per germline, CDR1 SGHTA and CDR2 FQGTGA. The J segment lost 2 bases and the V segment lost 6 bases, leaving 5 bases of the junction unmatched.

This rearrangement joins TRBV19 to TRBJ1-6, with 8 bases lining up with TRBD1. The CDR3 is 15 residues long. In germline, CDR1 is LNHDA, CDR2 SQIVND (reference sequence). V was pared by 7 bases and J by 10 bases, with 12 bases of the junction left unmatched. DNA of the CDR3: TGTGCCAGTACGGCTCTCAGGGGGCATGGATCACCCCTCCACTTT. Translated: CASTALRGHGSPLHF.

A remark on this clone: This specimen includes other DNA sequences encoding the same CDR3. CDR3 nucleotides: TGTGCCAGCTCACCATACTCCACAGATTACAATGAGCAGTTCTTC. This translates into CASSPYSTDYNEQFF. The chain couples TRBV18 to TRBJ2-1; no firm D call. Trimming cost V 2 bases and J 4 bases, with 12 bases left between them. Germline lookup yields CDR1 KGHSH and CDR2 LQKENI. The CDR3 runs to 15 residues.

CDR3: CASSFQSSYNEQFF. The CDR3 bases are TGTGCCAGCAGCTTCCAGAGCTCCTACAATGAGCAGTTCTTC. The chain couples TRBV11-2 to TRBJ2-1; no clear D. The CDR3 runs 14 residues. Germline CDR1 reads SGHAT; CDR2 reads FQNNGV. Trimming stripped 3 bases from V and 0 bases from J, with 6 bases between.